One sample yielded the 3 T cell receptor beta chains listed below, sequenced in a study of T cell repertoires in cytomegalovirus infection. Antigens for these TCRs are unknown. TCRdb independently ran MiXCR on the reads; one entry per CDR3 protein. In the table there are about 830,000 distinct CDR3 sequences, approximately 29% of which are singletons. Sequenced material: cultured CD8+ T cells from PBMCs, taken from culture after CMV antigen stimulation. The receptor set was obtained from a human donor in good health (CMV status not recorded). Some clones in this sample may be carry-over from other donors' samples.

This clonotype was observed a few times. V usage is TRBV6-1 and J usage is TRBJ1-6; 8 nucleotides match TRBD1. The V and J ends lost 4 bases and 5 bases, in that order; junction bases with no gene match: 7. Germline CDR1 and CDR2: MNHNS and SASEGT. The CDR3 contains 16 residues. The CDR3 region is CASSASGGLDNSPLHF. CDR3 nucleotides: TGTGCCAGCAGTGCGTCAGGGGGCCTCGATAATTCACCCCTCCACTTT.

This clonotype was observed a single time. J is TRBJ1-1 and V is TRBV9, with 11 bases identical to TRBD1. The germline V gene has CDR1 SGDLS and CDR2 YYNGEE. V lost 4 bases, J lost 5 bases, and 16 bases stayed unmatched. CDR3 size: 18 residues. The CDR3 reads CASSMQGTGGLIVTEAFF. As DNA, the CDR3 is TGTGCCAGCAGCATGCAGGGGACAGGGGGATTGATAGTGACTGAAGCTTTCTTT.

V gene TRBV2 combines with J gene TRBJ2-7, with unresolved D. The germline V gene has CDR1 SNHLY and CDR2 FYNNEI. V was pared by 4 bases and J by 1 base, with 14 bases between. The CDR3 has 15 residues. The CDR3 reads CASSVWQVDSYEQYF. The CDR3 DNA reads TGTGCCAGCAGTGTATGGCAGGTTGATTCCTACGAGCAGTACTTC.